This T cell receptor (beta chain) is drawn from a study of patients and donors after allogeneic stem cell transplantation. Germline V gene lookup returns CDR1 ENHRY and CDR2 SYGVKD. The V end was cut by 7 bases, the J end by 0 bases, with 16 bases between. This CDR3 is built from 15 residues. MiXCR, run by TCRdb on the RT-PCR reads, gives a single entry per CDR3 protein. The sample holds 110,000 or so distinct CDR3 sequences, less than 45% seen once. The J gene is TRBJ2-7, the V gene TRBV10-3; D may match TRBD1 or TRBD2 (5 bases each). This TCR came from a human donor who was either an allogeneic HSCT recipient or a stem cell or donor lymphocyte infusion donor (not recorded which). It is not recorded whose cells these are; they may come from a transplant donor. The sequencing sample was made of blood, either unsorted or a sorted T cell fraction (not recorded which). This chain's CDR3 is CAITQGPRDSYEQYF. The CDR3 nucleotides are TGTGCCATCACCCAGGGACCCCGAGACTCCTACGAGCAGTACTTC.